This TCR beta chain was captured by sequencing in a study of identical twins. A universal primer site arose from template switching, and cDNA bore unique molecular identifiers. Via MiXCR, TCRdb re-called the 5' RACE reads, giving one row per CDR3 protein. The repertoire has under 20,000 distinct CDR3 sequences, around 70% of them found once; the top ten carry less than 6.5%. The CDR3 extends over 17 amino acids. Germline V lookup: CDR1 MGHDK, CDR2 SYGVNS. V was trimmed by 4 bases and J by 0 bases, leaving 16 bases between them. Input material: memory (CD45RO+) T cells sorted from blood. The chain has TRBV25-1 and TRBJ2-1; TRBD2 might be the D (6 bases). This TCR was recovered from a woman younger than 30 in good health. This table probably holds off-target reads from a library built for another chain. The CDR3 loop is CASSGRAGLSSYNEQFF. CDR3 nucleotide sequence: TGTGCCAGCAGTGGGAGGGCGGGGCTAAGCTCCTACAATGAGCAGTTCTTC.